Listed below are T cell receptor beta chains from one sample, sequenced in a study of blood T cell repertoires in COVID-19. The repertoire was sequenced with immunoSEQ multiplex PCR; TCRdb's copy has only in-frame clones and lacks some. The sample carries some 56,000 clones, around 67% recorded once. Sequenced: peripheral blood. Every receptor here comes from a woman aged 45-65 years with active or convalescent COVID-19. Each CDR3 is given with its conserved first and last residue. The D gene is left open where the match is weak. Part of the rows lack a size; the others show once, few, many or a class for expanded clones.

V: TRBV5-4; J: TRBJ2-5; size: .; D: TRBD1; DNA: TGTGCCAGCAGTCCCGGGACAGGGCAAGAGACCCAGTACTTC; CDR3: CASSPGTGQETQYF
V: TRBV30; J: TRBJ1-5; size: .; D: .; DNA: TGTGCCTGGAGCGGAGGGCGATCAGGCCTTAGGCCCCAGCATTTT; CDR3: CAWSGGRSGLRPQHF
V: TRBV2; J: TRBJ2-5; size: .; D: TRBD2; DNA: TGTGCCAGCAGTGTGGAGGGTAGCGGGGAGACCCAGTACTTC; CDR3: CASSVEGSGETQYF
V: TRBV2; J: TRBJ1-2; size: .; D: .; DNA: TGTGCCAGCAGTGATACGTGGACAGCCGCCCGCGGCTACACCTTC; CDR3: CASSDTWTAARGYTF
V: TRBV7-3; J: TRBJ1-6; size: .; D: .; DNA: TGTGCCAGCAGCTTAGGGTACAGGATTGATTATAATTCACCCCTCCACTTT; CDR3: CASSLGYRIDYNSPLHF
V: TRBV5-1; J: TRBJ1-1; size: .; D: .; DNA: TGCGCCAGCAGCTTGACGGACACGAACACTGAAGCTTTCTTT; CDR3: CASSLTDTNTEAFF
V: TRBV5-1; J: TRBJ2-1; size: .; D: TRBD1; DNA: TGCGCCAGCAGCGAAAACAGGGGCACCCTTTTCAATGAGCAGTTCTTC; CDR3: CASSENRGTLFNEQFF
V: TRBV19; J: TRBJ1-5; size: .; D: .; DNA: TGTGCCAGTAGTAGTCCTCAAGCGGGCAATCAGCCCCAGCATTTT; CDR3: CASSSPQAGNQPQHF
V: TRBV27; J: TRBJ2-7; size: .; D: TRBD2; DNA: TGTGCCAGCAGTTTCTCACTAGCGGGAGTAAACGAGCAGTACTTC; CDR3: CASSFSLAGVNEQYF
V: TRBV3-1/TRBV3-2; J: TRBJ2-1; size: .; D: TRBD1; DNA: TGTGCCAGCAGCCAAGGGTTGAGGGGGCGATACAATGAGCAGTTCTTC; CDR3: CASSQGLRGRYNEQFF
V: TRBV7-7; J: TRBJ2-5; size: .; D: TRBD1; DNA: TGTGCCAGCAGCTTGACAGGGGGAGAGGAGACCCAGTACTTC; CDR3: CASSLTGGEETQYF
V: TRBV5-1; J: TRBJ2-3; size: .; D: TRBD1; DNA: TGCGCCAGCAGCCCCCAGGGGGCCGGCACAGATACGCAGTATTTT; CDR3: CASSPQGAGTDTQYF
V: TRBV21-1; J: TRBJ2-1; size: few; D: .; DNA: TGTGCCAGCAGCAAAGAAGGCCAGCGCTCCTACAATGAGCAGTTCTTC; CDR3: CASSKEGQRSYNEQFF
V: TRBV4-1; J: TRBJ1-6; size: .; D: .; DNA: TGCGCCAGCCTTAGAACACAGGGATGGAATTCACCCCTCCACTTT; CDR3: CASLRTQGWNSPLHF
V: TRBV5-1; J: TRBJ1-2; size: .; D: .; DNA: TGCGCCAGCAGCTTTGGAGAGGCTCGAGGCTACACCTTC; CDR3: CASSFGEARGYTF
V: TRBV6-6; J: TRBJ2-7; size: few; D: .; DNA: TGTGCCAGCAGTTACGGGGGGCAGGGGGACGGCGAGCAGTACTTC; CDR3: CASSYGGQGDGEQYF
V: TRBV11-3; J: TRBJ2-1; size: .; D: .; DNA: TGTGCCAGCAGCTCCCAGGGGAGTAATGAGCAGTTCTTC; CDR3: CASSSQGSNEQFF
V: TRBV20-1; J: TRBJ2-3; size: once; D: .; DNA: TGCAGTGCTAGTGGGAGGCAAGATACGCAGTATTTT; CDR3: CSASGRQDTQYF
V: TRBV28; J: TRBJ2-5; size: .; D: TRBD2; DNA: TGTGCCAGCAGTTTAAAAGACGGAAGCGGGACAGAGACCCAGTACTTC; CDR3: CASSLKDGSGTETQYF
V: TRBV21-1; J: TRBJ2-2; size: .; D: .; DNA: TGTGCCAGCAGCAACTACCGGGACAGGGAGAACACCGGGGAGCTGTTTTTT; CDR3: CASSNYRDRENTGELFF
V: TRBV5-1; J: TRBJ2-3; size: few; D: TRBD2; DNA: TGCGCCAGCAGTCTCGGGAGGAGCACAGATACGCAGTATTTT; CDR3: CASSLGRSTDTQYF
V: TRBV28; J: TRBJ2-3; size: .; D: .; DNA: TGTGCCAGCACTCCCGGGGGCGGGGGAGGAACAGATACGCAGTATTTT; CDR3: CASTPGGGGGTDTQYF
V: TRBV6-5; J: TRBJ1-2; size: .; D: TRBD1; DNA: TGTGCCAGCAGGCTCGGGACAGGGGGACTCTATGGCTACACCTTC; CDR3: CASRLGTGGLYGYTF
V: TRBV5-5; J: TRBJ2-1; size: .; D: .; DNA: TGTGCCAGCAGCCCTCCACTAGCTTTCAGCTCCTACAATGAGCAGTTCTTC; CDR3: CASSPPLAFSSYNEQFF
V: TRBV25-1; J: TRBJ2-2; size: .; D: .; DNA: TGTGCCAGCAGTGAAAACAGGCGGGGCGGGGAGCTGTTTTTT; CDR3: CASSENRRGGELFF
V: TRBV2; J: TRBJ1-1; size: .; D: TRBD1; DNA: TGTGCCAGCAGTGGACAGGGGGTCACTGAAGCTTTCTTT; CDR3: CASSGQGVTEAFF
V: TRBV7-9; J: TRBJ2-1; size: .; D: TRBD2; DNA: TGTGCCAGCAGCCAGTGGGCGGGAGTCTTTTCCAATGAGCAGTTCTTC; CDR3: CASSQWAGVFSNEQFF
V: TRBV19; J: TRBJ1-1; size: .; D: TRBD1; DNA: TGTGCCAGTAGTATAAACCCCGGGACAGGGGGCACTGAAGCTTTCTTT; CDR3: CASSINPGTGGTEAFF
V: TRBV7-6; J: TRBJ2-7; size: .; D: TRBD1; DNA: TGTGCCAGCAGCCCCGGGACAGGGGGCTTCGAGCAGTACTTC; CDR3: CASSPGTGGFEQYF
V: TRBV6-2/TRBV6-3; J: TRBJ1-5; size: .; D: TRBD1; DNA: TGTGCCAGCAGTTACTCCCGACAGGGGGTGGCATCTAGCAATCAGCCCCAGCATTTT; CDR3: CASSYSRQGVASSNQPQHF
V: TRBV3-1/TRBV3-2; J: TRBJ2-2; size: .; D: .; DNA: TGTGCCAGCAGCCTTGGGCTGGGAGAAAACACCGGGGAGCTGTTTTTT; CDR3: CASSLGLGENTGELFF